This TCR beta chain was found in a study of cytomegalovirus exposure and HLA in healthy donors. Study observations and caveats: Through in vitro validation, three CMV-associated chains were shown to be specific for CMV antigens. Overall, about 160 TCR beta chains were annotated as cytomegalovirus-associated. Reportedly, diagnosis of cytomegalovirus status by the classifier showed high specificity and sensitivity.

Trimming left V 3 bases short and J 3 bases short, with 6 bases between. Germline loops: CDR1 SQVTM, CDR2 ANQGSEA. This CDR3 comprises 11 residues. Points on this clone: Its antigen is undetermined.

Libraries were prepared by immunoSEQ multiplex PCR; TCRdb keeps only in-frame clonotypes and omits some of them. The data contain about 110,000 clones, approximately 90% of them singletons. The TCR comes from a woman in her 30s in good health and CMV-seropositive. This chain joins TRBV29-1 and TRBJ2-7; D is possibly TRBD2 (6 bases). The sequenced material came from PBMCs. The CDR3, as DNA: TGCAGCGTTGAGGAGGGCTACGAGCAGTACTTC. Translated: CSVEEGYEQYF.